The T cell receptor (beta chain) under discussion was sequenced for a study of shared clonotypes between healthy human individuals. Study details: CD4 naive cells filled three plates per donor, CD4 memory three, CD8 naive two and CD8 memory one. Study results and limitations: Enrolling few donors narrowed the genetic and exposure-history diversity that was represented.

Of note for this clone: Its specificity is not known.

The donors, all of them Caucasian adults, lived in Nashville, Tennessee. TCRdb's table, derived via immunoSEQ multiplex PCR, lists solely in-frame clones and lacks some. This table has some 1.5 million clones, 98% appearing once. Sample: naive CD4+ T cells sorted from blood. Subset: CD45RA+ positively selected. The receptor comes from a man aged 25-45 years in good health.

CDR3 nucleotides: TGTGCCAGCAACGCTAGGCCCTCCTACAATGAGCAGTTCTTC. Residues: CASNARPSYNEQFF. J is TRBJ2-1 and V is TRBV6-1; D remains unclear. Per germline, CDR1 MNHNS and CDR2 SASEGT. The CDR3 has 14 amino acids. Trimming took 7 bases from V and 0 from J, leaving 10 bases between them.